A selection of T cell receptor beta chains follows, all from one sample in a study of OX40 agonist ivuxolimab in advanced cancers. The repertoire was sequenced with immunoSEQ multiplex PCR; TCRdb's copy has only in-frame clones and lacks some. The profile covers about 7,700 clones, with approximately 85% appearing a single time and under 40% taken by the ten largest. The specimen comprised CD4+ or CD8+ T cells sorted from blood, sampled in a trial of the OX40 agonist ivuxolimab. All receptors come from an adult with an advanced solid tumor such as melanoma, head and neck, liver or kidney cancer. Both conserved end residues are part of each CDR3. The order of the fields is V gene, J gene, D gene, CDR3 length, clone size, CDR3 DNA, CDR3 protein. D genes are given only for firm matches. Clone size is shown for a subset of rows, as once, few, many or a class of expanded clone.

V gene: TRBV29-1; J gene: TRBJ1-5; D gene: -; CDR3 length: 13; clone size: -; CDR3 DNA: TGCAGCGCGGGAGGGGGGGCACATCAGCCCCAGCATTTT; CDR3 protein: CSAGGGAHQPQHF
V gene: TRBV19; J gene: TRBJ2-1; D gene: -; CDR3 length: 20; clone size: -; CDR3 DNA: TGTGCCAGTAGTATTATTTTAGGGGGGGAACCCGGGTTCTTTTACAATGAGCAGTTCTTC; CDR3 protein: CASSIILGGEPGFFYNEQFF
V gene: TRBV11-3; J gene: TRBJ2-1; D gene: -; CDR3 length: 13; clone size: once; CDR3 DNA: TGTGCCAGCAGCCGATGGGGGCACGATGAGCAGTTCTTC; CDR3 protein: CASSRWGHDEQFF
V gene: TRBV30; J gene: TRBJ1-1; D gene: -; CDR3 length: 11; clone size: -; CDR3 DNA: TGTGCCTGGAGTGTAGGGGGGGAAGCTTTCTTT; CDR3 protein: CAWSVGGEAFF
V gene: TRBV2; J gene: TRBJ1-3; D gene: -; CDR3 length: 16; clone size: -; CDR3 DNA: TGTGCCAGCAGTGAAGCGGAGGGTAGTCCTGGAAACACCATATATTTT; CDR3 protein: CASSEAEGSPGNTIYF
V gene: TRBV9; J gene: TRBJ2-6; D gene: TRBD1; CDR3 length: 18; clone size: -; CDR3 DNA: TGTGCCAGCAGCTTCCGGGACAGGGTACCCTCTGGGGCCAACGTCCTGACTTTC; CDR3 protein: CASSFRDRVPSGANVLTF
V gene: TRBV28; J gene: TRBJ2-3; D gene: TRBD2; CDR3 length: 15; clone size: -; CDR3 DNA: TGTGCCAGCAGTACGACCGGGACTAGTCCAGATACGCAGTATTTT; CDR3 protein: CASSTTGTSPDTQYF
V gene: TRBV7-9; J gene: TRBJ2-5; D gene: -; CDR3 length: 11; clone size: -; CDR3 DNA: TGTGCCAGCAGCTTTTGGGAGACCCAGTACTTC; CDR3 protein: CASSFWETQYF
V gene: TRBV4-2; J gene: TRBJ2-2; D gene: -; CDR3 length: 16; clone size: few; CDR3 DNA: TGTGCCAGCAGCCAAGATATTCGTCCGAGCACCGGGGAGCTGTTTTTT; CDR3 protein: CASSQDIRPSTGELFF
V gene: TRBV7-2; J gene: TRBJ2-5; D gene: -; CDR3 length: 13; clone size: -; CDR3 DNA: TGTGCCAGCAGCTTAGGGGACGTCGGGACCCGGTACTTC; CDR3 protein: CASSLGDVGTRYF
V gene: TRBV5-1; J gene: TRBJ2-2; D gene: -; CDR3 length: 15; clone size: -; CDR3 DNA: TGCGCCAGCAGCTTCGACAGGCCGAACACCGGGGAGCTGTTTTTT; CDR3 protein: CASSFDRPNTGELFF
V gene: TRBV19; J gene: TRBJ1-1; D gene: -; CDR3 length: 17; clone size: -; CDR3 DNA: TGTGCCAGTAGTGAGAGGAGGGCGGTTAGAATGAACACTGAAGCTTTCTTT; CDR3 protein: CASSERRAVRMNTEAFF
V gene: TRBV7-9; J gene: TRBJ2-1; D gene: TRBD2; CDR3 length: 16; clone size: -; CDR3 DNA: TGTGCCAGCAGCATCACGGGACTAGCTGTAAAAAATGAGCAGTTCTTC; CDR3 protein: CASSITGLAVKNEQFF
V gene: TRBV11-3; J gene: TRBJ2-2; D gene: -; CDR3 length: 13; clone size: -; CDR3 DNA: TGTGCCAGCAGCCTACAGGGTAACGGGGAGCTGTTTTTT; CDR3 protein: CASSLQGNGELFF
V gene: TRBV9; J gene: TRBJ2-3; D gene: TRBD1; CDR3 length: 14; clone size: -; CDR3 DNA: TGTGCCAGCGGAACAGGGGCTAGCACAGATACGCAGTATTTT; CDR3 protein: CASGTGASTDTQYF
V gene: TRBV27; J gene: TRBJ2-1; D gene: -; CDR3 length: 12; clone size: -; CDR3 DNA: TGTGCCAGCAGTTTATCAGACAATGAGCAGTTCTTC; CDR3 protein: CASSLSDNEQFF
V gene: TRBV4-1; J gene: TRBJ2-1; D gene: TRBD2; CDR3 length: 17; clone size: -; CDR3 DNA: TGCGCCAGCAGCCAAGATAGATGGGAGCGGGGGAAGTATGAGCAGTTCTTC; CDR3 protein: CASSQDRWERGKYEQFF
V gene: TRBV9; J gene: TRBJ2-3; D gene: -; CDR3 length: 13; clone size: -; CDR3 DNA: TGTGCCAGCAGCGTAGGAGGCGAAGATACGCAGTATTTT; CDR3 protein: CASSVGGEDTQYF
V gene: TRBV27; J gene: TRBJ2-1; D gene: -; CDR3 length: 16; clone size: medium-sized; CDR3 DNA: TGTGCCAGCAGTTCAACCCTAGCGTTCTCCTACAATGAGCAGTTCTTC; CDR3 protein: CASSSTLAFSYNEQFF
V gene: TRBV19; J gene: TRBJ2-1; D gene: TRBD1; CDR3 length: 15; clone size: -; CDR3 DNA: TGTGCCAGTAGTATACCCGGGACAGAGAGGGATGAGCAGTTCTTC; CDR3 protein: CASSIPGTERDEQFF
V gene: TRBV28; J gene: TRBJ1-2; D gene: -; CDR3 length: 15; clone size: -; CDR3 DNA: TGTGCCAGCAGTCCCCCCCGAGGGATTAACTATGGCTACACCTTC; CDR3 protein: CASSPPRGINYGYTF
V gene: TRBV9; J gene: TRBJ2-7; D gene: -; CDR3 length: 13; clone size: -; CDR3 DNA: TGTGCCAGCAGCGGGGGTTCTTCCTACGAGCAGTACTTC; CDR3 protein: CASSGGSSYEQYF
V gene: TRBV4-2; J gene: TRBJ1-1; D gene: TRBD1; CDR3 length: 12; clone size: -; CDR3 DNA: TGTGCCAGCAGCCAAGATGACAGGGGAACTTTCTTT; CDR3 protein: CASSQDDRGTFF
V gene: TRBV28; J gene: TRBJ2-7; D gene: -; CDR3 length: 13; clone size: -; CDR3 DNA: TGTGCCAGCAGTCCAGGGACCCCCACCGAGCAGTACTTC; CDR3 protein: CASSPGTPTEQYF
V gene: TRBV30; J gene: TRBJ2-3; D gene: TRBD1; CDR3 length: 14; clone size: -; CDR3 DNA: TGTGCCTGGAGCAGGGACAGTGGCGCAGATACGCAGTATTTT; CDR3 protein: CAWSRDSGADTQYF
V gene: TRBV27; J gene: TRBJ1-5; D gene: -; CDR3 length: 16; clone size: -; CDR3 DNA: TGTGCCAGCAGTACCGGGACCTTGCATAGCAATCAGCCCCAGCATTTT; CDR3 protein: CASSTGTLHSNQPQHF
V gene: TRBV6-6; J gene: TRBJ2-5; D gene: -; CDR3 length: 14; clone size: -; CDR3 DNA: TGTGCCAGCAGTTACGGGGTGGGACCAGAGACCCAGTACTTC; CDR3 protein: CASSYGVGPETQYF
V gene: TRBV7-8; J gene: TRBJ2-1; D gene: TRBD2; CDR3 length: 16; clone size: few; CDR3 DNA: TGTGCCAGCAGCCACCGACTAGCGGGAGCCCCCGATGAGCAGTTCTTC; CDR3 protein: CASSHRLAGAPDEQFF
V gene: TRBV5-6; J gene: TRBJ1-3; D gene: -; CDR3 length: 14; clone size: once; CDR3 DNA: TGTGCCAGCAGCTTGACCTACTCTGGAAACACCATATATTTT; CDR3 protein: CASSLTYSGNTIYF
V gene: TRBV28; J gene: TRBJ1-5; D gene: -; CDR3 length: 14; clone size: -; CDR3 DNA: TGTGCCAGCAGTCTCGGGGATAGCAATCAGCCCCAGCATTTT; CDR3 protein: CASSLGDSNQPQHF
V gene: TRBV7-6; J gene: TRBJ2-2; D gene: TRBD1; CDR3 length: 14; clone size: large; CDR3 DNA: TGTGCCAGCAATGACAGGGGGGACACCGGGGAGCTGTTTTTT; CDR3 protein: CASNDRGDTGELFF
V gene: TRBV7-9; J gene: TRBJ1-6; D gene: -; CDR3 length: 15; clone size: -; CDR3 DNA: TGTGCCAGCAGCCCAGACAGAGGCTATAATTCACCCCTCCACTTT; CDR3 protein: CASSPDRGYNSPLHF